The clone carrying this TCR beta chain has a handful of counts. The antigen is not known. The sample comes from a study of identical twins. Unique molecular identifiers were present on the cDNA, which also gained a universal primer site by template switching. One entry per CDR3 protein results from TCRdb running MiXCR on the 5' RACE reads. The sample yields roughly 350,000 distinct CDR3 sequences, 9% to 15% seen once. V trimming: 6 bases; J trimming: 5 bases; junction bases outside the gene matches: 7. Germline values: CDR1 DFQATT, CDR2 SNEGSKA (reference sequence). This CDR3 region has 13 residues. Notes on the study in general: Zero-insertion findings could be partly confounded by invariant cells (MAIT and iNKT cells). Out-of-frame alpha sequences common to twins exhibited an excess of low generation probability. Memory repertoires showed no such pattern, whereas abundant cord blood beta clonotypes carried fewer insertions.

Another study also made use of these data, one on yellow fever vaccine responses in identical twins.

This receptor was identified in a woman under 30 in good health. The sample consisted of CD8+ T cells sorted from blood. V and J are TRBV20-1 and TRBJ2-7; TRBD1 aligns across 10 bases. CDR3 nucleotides: TGCAGTGCCCTCGACAGGGGGCAGGACGAGCAGTACTTC. The encoded protein is CSALDRGQDEQYF.